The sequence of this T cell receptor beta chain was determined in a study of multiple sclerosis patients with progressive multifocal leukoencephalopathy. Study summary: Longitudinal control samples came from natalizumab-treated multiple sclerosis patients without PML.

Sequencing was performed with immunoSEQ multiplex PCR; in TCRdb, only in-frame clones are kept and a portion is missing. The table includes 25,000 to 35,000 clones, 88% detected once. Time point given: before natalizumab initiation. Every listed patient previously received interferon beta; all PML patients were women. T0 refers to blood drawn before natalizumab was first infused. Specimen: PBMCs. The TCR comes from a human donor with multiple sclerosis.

DNA for the CDR3: TGTGCCAGCAGCTTTGGGGGCCCGAAGGGTGAAGCTTTCTTT. It codes for CASSFGGPKGEAFF. V gene TRBV5-5 combines with J gene TRBJ1-1; TRBD1 is a possible D gene (6 bases). This CDR3 contains 14 residues. Trimming left V 2 bases short and J 7 bases short, with 15 bases between. CDR1 is SGHKS and CDR2 is YYEKEE in the germline V gene (reference sequence).